A selection of T cell receptor beta chains follows, all from one sample in a study of blood T cell repertoires in COVID-19. Generated by immunoSEQ multiplex PCR, the TCRdb table keeps only in-frame clones and is missing some. This table holds 250,000 to 300,000 clones, 86% found once. Material: peripheral blood. These receptors all come from a man in his late teens or twenties with active or convalescent COVID-19. Each CDR3 is given with its conserved first and last residue. The D gene is left open where the match is weak. A clone size is listed for some rows: how often the clone was seen (once, few, many), or a class if it is expanded.

cdr3_nt: TGTGCCAGCAGTCCCTACAGGGGGGACTGGGGCTACACCTTC
cdr3_aa: CASSPYRGDWGYTF
clone_size: -
v_call: TRBV5-4
j_call: TRBJ1-2
d_call: TRBD1

cdr3_nt: TGTGCCAGCAGCGAGGGGACTAGCGGGATGGCCAAAAACATTCAGTACTTC
cdr3_aa: CASSEGTSGMAKNIQYF
clone_size: -
v_call: TRBV9
j_call: TRBJ2-4
d_call: TRBD2

cdr3_nt: TGTGCCAGCAGCCCCGTGAAATCCGACGGGGGTGGCTACACCTTC
cdr3_aa: CASSPVKSDGGGYTF
clone_size: -
v_call: TRBV7-2
j_call: TRBJ1-2
d_call: -

cdr3_nt: TGCGCCAGCAGCTTACTGACTAGCGGGAGGGTAAACTCCTACGAGCAGTACTTC
cdr3_aa: CASSLLTSGRVNSYEQYF
clone_size: once
v_call: TRBV5-1
j_call: TRBJ2-7
d_call: TRBD2

cdr3_nt: TGTGCCAGCAGCAAGCCTTGGGCCGTCACAGATACGCAGTATTTT
cdr3_aa: CASSKPWAVTDTQYF
clone_size: -
v_call: TRBV5-8
j_call: TRBJ2-3
d_call: -

cdr3_nt: TGTGCCAGCAGCTTCACGGGAGGAGGCGAGCAGTACTTC
cdr3_aa: CASSFTGGGEQYF
clone_size: -
v_call: TRBV9
j_call: TRBJ2-7
d_call: TRBD2

cdr3_nt: TGCAGCCACCAGACAGGGGGAACCGACGAGCAGTACTTC
cdr3_aa: CSHQTGGTDEQYF
clone_size: -
v_call: TRBV29-1
j_call: TRBJ2-7
d_call: TRBD1

cdr3_nt: TGCGCCAGCAGCCAACGACAGGGACCCTACGAGCAGTACTTC
cdr3_aa: CASSQRQGPYEQYF
clone_size: -
v_call: TRBV4-1
j_call: TRBJ2-7
d_call: TRBD1

cdr3_nt: TGTGCCAGCAGTTTATCCGGACAGGGCAGGGAGACCCAGTACTTC
cdr3_aa: CASSLSGQGRETQYF
clone_size: -
v_call: TRBV27
j_call: TRBJ2-5
d_call: TRBD1

cdr3_nt: TGTGCCAGCAGCCAAGCCCCGGGACTAGCAAAGAATTTT
cdr3_aa: CASSQAPGLAKNF
clone_size: -
v_call: TRBV3-1/TRBV3-2
j_call: TRBJ2-3
d_call: TRBD2

cdr3_nt: TGTGCCTGGAGTGTAGGGGAAATCCAGGGGCAGTACTTC
cdr3_aa: CAWSVGEIQGQYF
clone_size: few
v_call: TRBV30
j_call: TRBJ2-7
d_call: -

cdr3_nt: TGCGCCAGCAGCCGCGGGACGGTGTACCAAGAGACCCAGTACTTC
cdr3_aa: CASSRGTVYQETQYF
clone_size: once
v_call: TRBV5-1
j_call: TRBJ2-5
d_call: -

cdr3_nt: TGTGCCAGCAGTCTCGGACTAGCGGGAACAGATACGCAGTATTTT
cdr3_aa: CASSLGLAGTDTQYF
clone_size: -
v_call: TRBV6-5
j_call: TRBJ2-3
d_call: TRBD2

cdr3_nt: TGTGCCAGCAGCCAGAGGGGAGGACGCACTGAAGCTTTCTTT
cdr3_aa: CASSQRGGRTEAFF
clone_size: -
v_call: TRBV3-1/TRBV3-2
j_call: TRBJ1-1
d_call: -

cdr3_nt: TGTGCCACCGGGGCGCCGAGCTCCTACGAGCAGTACTTC
cdr3_aa: CATGAPSSYEQYF
clone_size: -
v_call: TRBV24-1
j_call: TRBJ2-7
d_call: -

cdr3_nt: TGTGCCAGCAGCCGCAGGGAAGACAATCAGCCCCAGCATTTT
cdr3_aa: CASSRREDNQPQHF
clone_size: -
v_call: TRBV21-1
j_call: TRBJ1-5
d_call: -

cdr3_nt: TGTGCCAGCAGCCAAGCATTAGACACAACATCCAACTATGGCTACACCTTC
cdr3_aa: CASSQALDTTSNYGYTF
clone_size: -
v_call: TRBV4-2
j_call: TRBJ1-2
d_call: -

cdr3_nt: TGCGCCAGCAGCCAATCGGACAGGGTTAACAATGAGCAGTTCTTC
cdr3_aa: CASSQSDRVNNEQFF
clone_size: few
v_call: TRBV4-1
j_call: TRBJ2-1
d_call: TRBD1

cdr3_nt: TGTGCCAGCAGCCAACCACGACATCCACGCTACGAGCAGTACTTC
cdr3_aa: CASSQPRHPRYEQYF
clone_size: -
v_call: TRBV3-1/TRBV3-2
j_call: TRBJ2-7
d_call: -

cdr3_nt: TGCGCCAGCAGCCAAAACAGGGGGGACACTGAAGCTTTCTTT
cdr3_aa: CASSQNRGDTEAFF
clone_size: -
v_call: TRBV4-3
j_call: TRBJ1-1
d_call: TRBD1

cdr3_nt: TGTGCCAGCAGCCCGGGTAGCAATCAGCCCCAGCATTTT
cdr3_aa: CASSPGSNQPQHF
clone_size: -
v_call: TRBV13
j_call: TRBJ1-5
d_call: -